Below are 3 T cell receptor beta chains sequenced from a single sample in a study of cytomegalovirus exposure and HLA in healthy donors. Researchers ran the PCR with 60 Vbeta and 13 Jbeta primers. Repertoires were generated with immunoSEQ multiplex PCR, while TCRdb's copy carries only in-frame clones and drops some. The sample includes roughly 190,000 clones, roughly 9.4% seen only once; the top ten take less than 1.5%. Sequences were obtained from PBMCs. Receptors were obtained from a woman aged 25 to 39 in good health and CMV-seropositive.

The chain uses TRBV6-5 and TRBJ1-2; D is uncertain. Germline V gives CDR1 MNHEY, CDR2 SVGAGI. The V gene lost 5 bases and the J gene lost 8 bases, with 12 bases spanning the gap. The length of the CDR3 is 12 residues. The CDR3, as DNA: TGTGCCAGCAGTACTAAAACGGGGGGCTACACCTTC. Translating it yields CASSTKTGGYTF.

The chain combines TRBV6-5 with TRBJ2-3; tentatively, D is TRBD1 (6 bases). The ends were cut back, 7 bases at V and 3 bases at J, with 11 bases in the middle. CDR1 MNHEY and CDR2 SVGAGI come from the germline V gene. The CDR3 is made up of 13 amino acids. CDR3 region: CASTAQGTDTQYF. CDR3 sequence (DNA): TGTGCCAGCACCGCACAGGGTACAGATACGCAGTATTTT.

The table lists this clone with a few counts. The chain joins TRBV6-6 to TRBJ2-2; D possibly corresponds to TRBD2 (6 bases). The germline gives CDR1 MNHNY, CDR2 SVGAGI (reference sequence). The CDR3 loop spans 16 amino acids. V lost 0 bases and J 0 bases, leaving 8 bases between the germline ends. This CDR3 reads CASSYSGGTNTGELFF. CDR3 nucleotides: TGTGCCAGCAGTTACTCGGGGGGAACGAACACCGGGGAGCTGTTTTTT.